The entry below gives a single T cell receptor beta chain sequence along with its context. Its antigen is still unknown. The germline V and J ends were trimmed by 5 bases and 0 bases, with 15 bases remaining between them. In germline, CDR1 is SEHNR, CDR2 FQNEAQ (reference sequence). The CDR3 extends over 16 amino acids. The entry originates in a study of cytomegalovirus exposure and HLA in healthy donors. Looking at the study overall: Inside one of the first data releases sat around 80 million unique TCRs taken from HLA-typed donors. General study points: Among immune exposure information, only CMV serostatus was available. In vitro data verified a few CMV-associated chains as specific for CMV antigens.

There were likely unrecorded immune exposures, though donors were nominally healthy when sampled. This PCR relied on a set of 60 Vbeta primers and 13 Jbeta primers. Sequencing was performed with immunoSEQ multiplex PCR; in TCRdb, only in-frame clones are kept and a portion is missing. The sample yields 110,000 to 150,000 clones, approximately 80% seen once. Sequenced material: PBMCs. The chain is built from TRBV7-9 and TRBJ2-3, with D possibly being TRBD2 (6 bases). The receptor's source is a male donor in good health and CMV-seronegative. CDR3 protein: CASSPSRTTSTDTQYF. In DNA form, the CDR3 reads TGTGCCAGCAGCCCCAGCCGGACTACTAGCACAGATACGCAGTATTTT.